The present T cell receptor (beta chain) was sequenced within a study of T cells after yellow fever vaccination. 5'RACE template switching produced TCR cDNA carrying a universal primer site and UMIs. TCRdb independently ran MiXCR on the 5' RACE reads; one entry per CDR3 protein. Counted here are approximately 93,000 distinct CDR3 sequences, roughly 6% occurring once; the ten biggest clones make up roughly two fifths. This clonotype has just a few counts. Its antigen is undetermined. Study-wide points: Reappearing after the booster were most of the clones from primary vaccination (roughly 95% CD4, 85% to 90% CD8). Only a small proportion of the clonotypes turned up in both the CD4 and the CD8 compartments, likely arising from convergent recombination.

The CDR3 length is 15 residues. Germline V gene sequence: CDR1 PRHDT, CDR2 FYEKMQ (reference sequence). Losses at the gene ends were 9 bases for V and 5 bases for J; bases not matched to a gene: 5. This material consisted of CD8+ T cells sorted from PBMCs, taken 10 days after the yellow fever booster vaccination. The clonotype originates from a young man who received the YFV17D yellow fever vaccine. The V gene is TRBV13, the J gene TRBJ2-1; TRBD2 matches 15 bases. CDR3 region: CASRTSGGDHNEQFF. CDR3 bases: TGTGCCAGTAGGACTAGCGGGGGGGACCACAATGAGCAGTTCTTC.